A selection of T cell receptor beta chains follows, all from one sample in a study of cytomegalovirus exposure and HLA in healthy donors. Repertoires were generated with immunoSEQ multiplex PCR, while TCRdb's copy carries only in-frame clones and drops some. Of about 96,000 clones listed, 65% to 75% are singletons. Sequencing was performed on PBMCs. Every receptor here comes from a female donor in good health and CMV-seropositive. CDR3s include the opening cysteine and the closing phenylalanine or tryptophan. A D gene is named only where the DNA matches it firmly. The listing skips clone size in some rows; elsewhere it reads once, few, many or a size class.

v_gene	d_gene	abundance	j_gene	CDR3aa	CDR3nt
TRBV7-9	TRBD1	NA	TRBJ1-4	CASSYSFGGGEKLFF	TGTGCCAGCAGCTACAGCTTCGGAGGGGGCGAAAAACTGTTTTTT
TRBV30	TRBD1	NA	TRBJ2-1	CAWSRDRGYNEQFF	TGTGCCTGGAGTCGGGACAGGGGTTACAATGAGCAGTTCTTC
TRBV5-1	TRBD1	NA	TRBJ1-2	CASSQTGEYGYTF	TGCGCCAGCAGCCAGACAGGGGAATATGGCTACACCTTC
TRBV6-5	TRBD2	NA	TRBJ2-7	CASQLTGTSGYEQYF	TGTGCCAGCCAACTAACCGGGACTAGCGGCTACGAGCAGTACTTC
TRBV4-3	TRBD1	NA	TRBJ2-2	CASSHGTDYPGELFF	TGCGCCAGCAGCCACGGGACAGACTATCCCGGGGAGCTGTTTTTT
TRBV6-5	TRBD1	NA	TRBJ2-2	CASSWEQGRATGELFF	TGTGCCAGCAGTTGGGAACAGGGGCGGGCCACCGGGGAGCTGTTTTTT
TRBV4-1	NA	NA	TRBJ2-7	CASSQDSADRSEQYF	TGCGCCAGCAGCCAAGATAGTGCCGACAGAAGCGAGCAGTACTTC
TRBV28	TRBD1	NA	TRBJ1-2	CASRTGGYGYTF	TGTGCCAGCAGGACAGGGGGCTATGGCTACACCTTC
TRBV7-2	TRBD2	once	TRBJ2-1	CASSPGTSGSFAREQFF	TGTGCCAGCAGCCCCGGGACTAGCGGGAGTTTCGCCAGGGAGCAGTTCTTC
TRBV4-3	NA	few	TRBJ1-1	CASSQDAGEAFF	TGCGCCAGCAGCCAAGACGCAGGAGAAGCTTTCTTT
TRBV11-2	TRBD1	NA	TRBJ2-2	CASSRGQANTGELFF	TGTGCCAGCAGCAGAGGACAGGCAAACACCGGGGAGCTGTTTTTT
TRBV13	TRBD1	NA	TRBJ2-5	CASSLVRGLEETQYF	TGTGCCAGCAGCTTAGTAAGGGGGCTGGAGGAGACCCAGTACTTC
TRBV4-1	TRBD2	NA	TRBJ2-5	CASRSLAEETQYF	TGCGCCAGCAGGTCACTAGCGGAAGAGACCCAGTACTTC
TRBV27	TRBD2	few	TRBJ2-2	CASSPRTSGGELFF	TGTGCCAGCAGTCCTCGGACTAGCGGCGGGGAGCTGTTTTTT
TRBV6-5	NA	NA	TRBJ2-3	CASSRRVAVTDTQYF	TGTGCCAGCAGTCGTCGTGTGGCGGTCACAGATACGCAGTATTTT
TRBV11-1	NA	NA	TRBJ2-7	CASSPHPIQGYEQYF	TGTGCCAGCAGCCCCCATCCAATCCAGGGGTACGAGCAGTACTTC
TRBV9	NA	NA	TRBJ2-1	CASSESDEQFF	TGTGCCAGCAGCGAGTCGGATGAGCAGTTCTTC
TRBV5-1	NA	NA	TRBJ1-5	CASSPGQGSFQPQHF	TGCGCCAGCAGCCCAGGGCAGGGGTCCTTCCAGCCCCAGCATTTT
TRBV11-2	TRBD2	NA	TRBJ2-1	CASSLDLAGFNEQFF	TGTGCCAGCAGCTTAGATCTAGCGGGATTTAATGAGCAGTTCTTC
TRBV4-2	NA	few	TRBJ2-1	CASSQDIGRGMNEQFF	TGTGCCAGCAGCCAAGATATTGGCAGGGGTATGAATGAGCAGTTCTTC
TRBV6-4	TRBD1	once	TRBJ2-3	CASSDSGTGAGTDTQYF	TGTGCCAGCAGTGACTCAGGGACAGGGGCAGGCACAGATACGCAGTATTTT
TRBV7-9	NA	few	TRBJ1-1	CASSLGRGRRTEAFF	TGTGCCAGCAGCTTAGGGCGGGGGCGGAGGACTGAAGCTTTCTTT
TRBV11-2	TRBD2	NA	TRBJ2-1	CASSLLTSGGALNEQFF	TGTGCCAGCAGCTTATTAACTAGCGGGGGGGCCCTCAATGAGCAGTTCTTC
TRBV28	TRBD1	NA	TRBJ1-4	CASSLRDRGNEKLFF	TGTGCCAGCAGTTTAAGGGACAGGGGGAATGAAAAACTGTTTTTT
TRBV15	NA	NA	TRBJ1-1	CATSRVGGFNTEAFF	TGTGCCACCAGCAGAGTCGGCGGATTTAACACTGAAGCTTTCTTT
TRBV7-2	TRBD2	NA	TRBJ2-7	CASSLRASGIPYEQYF	TGTGCCAGCAGCTTAAGGGCTAGCGGGATCCCCTACGAGCAGTACTTC
TRBV9	TRBD1	NA	TRBJ1-2	CASSPKGQGIIDYGYTF	TGTGCCAGCAGCCCAAAGGGACAGGGGATAATCGACTATGGCTACACCTTC
TRBV5-4	NA	NA	TRBJ1-2	CASSLELDGYTF	TGTGCCAGCAGCTTGGAACTAGATGGCTACACCTTC
TRBV30	TRBD2	NA	TRBJ2-7	CAWSRTSGAYEQYF	TGTGCCTGGAGTAGGACTAGTGGGGCCTACGAGCAGTACTTC